The 25 T cell receptor beta chains in this list originate from one sample, sequenced in a study of PD-1 blockade in classical Hodgkin lymphoma. Relapses following autologous stem cell transplantation were seen in all patients, with brentuximab vedotin exposure varying. The method was immunoSEQ multiplex PCR; TCRdb's version includes in-frame clones alone and lacks a portion of them. The sample yields roughly 40,000 clones, approximately 64% seen once. This specimen consisted of peripheral blood mononuclear cells (PBMCs), obtained at baseline. Source of these receptors: a human donor with classical Hodgkin lymphoma.

This chain uses TRBV12-5 with TRBJ1-5; TRBD1 matches at 8 bases. CDR1 and CDR2 (germline): LGHNT, FRNRAP. Trimming took 5 bases from V and 3 from J; bases not matched to a gene: 6. The CDR3 runs to 15 residues. The DNA for the CDR3 is TGTGCTAGTGGTAGTTACAGGGGGATCAATCAGCCCCAGCATTTT. Translated, it gives CASGSYRGINQPQHF.

This clone has more than one count but fewer than ten. The chain combines TRBV27 with TRBJ2-7, with TRBD1 as a possible D gene (6 bases). Trimming took off 6 bases at V and 6 bases at J, with 15 bases between the two ends. The CDR3 is 13 amino acids. The germline gives CDR1 MNHEY, CDR2 SMNVEV (reference sequence). The CDR3 DNA is TGTGCCAGCAGCCCCTCAGGGGTGGGCGAGCAGTACTTC. Amino acids: CASSPSGVGEQYF.

This clone was detected only once. The chain is built from TRBV11-3 and TRBJ2-1; the match to TRBD2 covers 8 bases. The germline V gene has CDR1 SGHNT and CDR2 YENEEA. CDR3 length equals 15 residues. V lost 8 bases, J lost 1 base, and 7 bases stayed unmatched. The CDR3 is CASSGREDSYNEQFF. Here the CDR3 DNA reads TGTGCCAGCTCTGGGCGGGAGGATTCCTACAATGAGCAGTTCTTC.

Written as DNA, the CDR3 is TGTGCCAGCAGCTTGACAGGGTACCAAGAGACCCAGTACTTC. It is translated as CASSLTGYQETQYF. V usage is TRBV7-9 and J usage is TRBJ2-5, with 7 bases aligning to TRBD1. With 3 bases clipped from V and 0 bases from J, the junction kept 1 base outside the gene matches. Germline V gives CDR1 SEHNR, CDR2 FQNEAQ (reference sequence). The length of the CDR3 is 14 residues.

In this sample, this clone turned up once. The chain carries TRBV7-8 and TRBJ2-2; no reliable D call. The CDR3 spans 15 residues. V lost 6 bases, J lost 1 base, and 12 bases lay in between. Per the germline V gene, CDR1 is SGHVS and CDR2 is FQNEAQ. CDR3 bases: TGTGCCAGCAGGATTATGACGATGAACACCGGGGAGCTGTTTTTT. Protein: CASRIMTMNTGELFF.

V is TRBV6-1 and J is TRBJ1-5, with D tentatively TRBD1 (5 bases). Germline assignment: CDR1 MNHNS and CDR2 SASEGT. V lost 7 bases and J lost 3, with 16 bases in between. The CDR3 loop spans 15 amino acids. In nucleotides, the CDR3 is TGTGCCAGCACCAAATCGAGACAGTACAATCAGCCCCAGCATTTT. Its protein is CASTKSRQYNQPQHF.

The sample holds one count of this clone. V and J are TRBV27 and TRBJ1-6, with D hard to call. This CDR3 has 14 amino acids. V lost 4 bases and J 8 bases, leaving 12 bases between the germline ends. Germline values: CDR1 MNHEY, CDR2 SMNVEV (reference sequence). The CDR3 DNA reads as TGTGCCAGCAGTTGGGGAGGAAGTCATTCACCCCTCCACTTT. It translates to CASSWGGSHSPLHF.

This chain joins TRBV19 and TRBJ1-2, with D uncertain. V was trimmed by 1 base and J by 3 bases, leaving 12 bases between them. This CDR3 has 15 amino acids. CDR1 is LNHDA, CDR2 SQIVND, per germline (reference sequence). The CDR3 nucleotides are TGTGCCAGTAGTATAGTAGGTGGACCCCACTATGGCTACACCTTC. Translation gives CASSIVGGPHYGYTF.

The chain joins TRBV27 to TRBJ2-3; maybe TRBD2 (5 bases). Germline V gene data show CDR1 as MNHEY and CDR2 as SMNVEV (reference sequence). Trimming removed 3 bases at V and 3 bases at J, with 13 bases between. The CDR3 has 15 amino acids. CDR3 sequence reads: CASSFFPSLTDTQYF. CDR3 DNA: TGTGCCAGCAGTTTCTTTCCTAGCTTAACAGATACGCAGTATTTT.

V usage is TRBV2 and J usage is TRBJ1-5, with D possibly being TRBD1 (5 bases). Trimming took 4 bases from V and 1 from J, leaving 14 bases between them. The CDR3 spans 16 residues. In germline, CDR1 is SNHLY, CDR2 FYNNEI. In nucleotides, the CDR3 is TGTGCCAGCAGTGGAGGGGCAGGGCTAAGCAATCAGCCCCAGCATTTT. This gives the protein CASSGGAGLSNQPQHF. The variable domain in full, completed from reference TRBV2 and TRBJ1-5, reads EPEVTQTPSHQVTQMGQEVILRCVPISNHLYFYWYRQILGQKVEFLVSFYNNEISEKSEIFDDQFSVERPDGSNFTLKIRSTKLEDSAMYFCASSGGAGLSNQPQHFGDGTRLSIL.

J is TRBJ1-4 and V is TRBV5-1; D unclear. Germline CDR1 SGHRS, CDR2 YFSETQ. The CDR3 sequence is 13 residues long. V was trimmed by 1 base and J by 5 bases, leaving 6 bases between them. The DNA of the CDR3 is TGCGCCAGCAGCTTGAAAAGCAATGAAAAACTGTTTTTT. Translated: CASSLKSNEKLFF.

This clone was detected a few times. The chain recombines TRBV6-1 with TRBJ2-7; D not certain. Germline V gene lookup returns CDR1 MNHNS and CDR2 SASEGT. This CDR3 has 15 residues. V was cut by 8 bases and J by 1 base, with 18 bases left in between. Written as DNA, the CDR3 is TGTGCCAGCCGGTATGAGGATTTTAGTTCCTACGAGCAGTACTTC. It specifies CASRYEDFSSYEQYF.

The J gene is TRBJ1-5, the V gene TRBV19, with D possibly matching TRBD1 (5 bases). Per the germline V gene, CDR1 is LNHDA and CDR2 is SQIVND (reference sequence). Trimming removed 6 bases from V and 7 bases from J, with 10 bases in between. The CDR3 runs to 12 residues. CDR3 in DNA: TGTGCCAGTAGACTCGGGGGGCAGCCCCAGCATTTT. This codes for CASRLGGQPQHF.

The genes are TRBV4-3 and TRBJ1-6; no clear D gene. V lost 0 bases, J lost 8 bases, and 8 bases lay in between. CDR3 size: 14 residues. CDR1 is LGHNA and CDR2 is YSLEER in the germline V gene. The CDR3 DNA sequence: TGCGCCAGCAGCCAAGATGTCATTTATTCACCCCTCCACTTT. This codes for CASSQDVIYSPLHF.

J is TRBJ2-1 and V is TRBV7-9; no clear D. Germline lookup yields CDR1 SEHNR and CDR2 FQNEAQ (reference sequence). The ends were cut back, 3 bases at V and 3 bases at J, with 18 bases in the middle. This CDR3 has 17 amino acids. The CDR3 DNA reads TGTGCCAGCAGCTTTTTAGTTAGGCAGTTCCACTACAATGAGCAGTTCTTC. This codes for CASSFLVRQFHYNEQFF.

The chain joins TRBV30 to TRBJ1-2; D may be TRBD1 (5 bases). The V end lost 2 bases, the J end lost 4 bases, and 11 bases lay between the germline ends. The CDR3 spans 13 residues. In germline, CDR1 is GTSNPN, CDR2 SVGIG (reference sequence). The CDR3 loop is CAWSSGAGYGYTF. The CDR3 nucleotides are TGTGCCTGGAGTTCCGGGGCAGGCTATGGCTACACCTTC.

The chain uses TRBV18 and TRBJ2-7; TRBD1 matches 10 bases. The length of the CDR3 is 15 residues. Losses at the gene ends were 5 bases for V and 3 bases for J; bases not matched to a gene: 7. Per the germline V gene, CDR1 is KGHSH and CDR2 is LQKENI. DNA of the CDR3: TGTGCCAGCTCATCACAGACAGGGGGCGGCTACGAGCAGTACTTC. Protein sequence: CASSSQTGGGYEQYF.

The chain carries TRBV6-1 and TRBJ2-7, with 7 bases fitting TRBD2. Losses at the gene ends were 5 bases for V and 6 bases for J; bases not matched to a gene: 1. CDR1 is MNHNS and CDR2 is SASEGT in the germline V gene. The CDR3 is 11 amino acids. The CDR3 DNA reads TGTGCCAGCAGTTCGGGGGGCGAGCAGTACTTC. This translates into CASSSGGEQYF.

J is TRBJ1-1 and V is TRBV5-5; no definite D call. Looked up from germline, CDR1 is SGHKS and CDR2 is YYEKEE (reference sequence). V was trimmed by 4 bases and J by 2 bases, leaving 3 bases between them. The CDR3 totals 11 residues. The CDR3, as DNA: TGTGCCAGCAGCCATAACACTGAAGCTTTCTTT. Translated, it gives CASSHNTEAFF.

The J gene is TRBJ1-3, the V gene TRBV7-3; D perhaps matches TRBD1 (5 bases). The CDR3 is 17 amino acids. Germline values: CDR1 SGHTA, CDR2 FQGTGA. With 2 bases removed from V and 0 bases from J, the gap between germline ends came to 14 bases. CDR3 DNA sequence: TGTGCCAGCAGCTTATTAACCGGGGCCAGCTCTGGAAACACCATATATTTT. This sequence encodes CASSLLTGASSGNTIYF.

There are a few counts of this clone. The chain employs TRBV5-6 and TRBJ1-1; no clear D. This CDR3 spans 12 amino acids. Germline V gene data show CDR1 as SGHDT and CDR2 as YYEEEE. V dropped 4 bases and J dropped 5 bases, with 9 bases sitting between them. The CDR3 DNA reads TGTGCCAGCAGCGCCGGGGATACTGAAGCTTTCTTT. Translating it yields CASSAGDTEAFF.

The J gene is TRBJ1-6, the V gene TRBV9; TRBD1 matches 8 bases. Per the germline V gene, CDR1 is SGDLS and CDR2 is YYNGEE. V lost 4 bases, J lost 10 bases, and 10 bases stayed unmatched. CDR3 size: 15 residues. CDR3 in amino acids: CASSSRTGGESPLHF. The CDR3 nucleotides are TGTGCCAGCAGCTCTAGAACAGGGGGAGAATCACCCCTCCACTTT.

The gene calls are TRBV19 and TRBJ2-7; D is possibly TRBD2 (6 bases). The CDR3 has 15 residues. Germline loops: CDR1 LNHDA, CDR2 SQIVND (reference sequence). Trimming left V 1 base short and J 7 bases short, with 17 bases between. Here the CDR3 DNA reads TGTGCCAGTAGTATAGCGGAGGGCCCCCAGGCTGAGCAGTACTTC. This translates into CASSIAEGPQAEQYF.

The V and J genes are TRBV7-2 and TRBJ2-3, with D hard to call. From germline, CDR1 is SGHTA and CDR2 FQGNSA. The CDR3 sequence is 14 residues long. V dropped 3 bases and J dropped 2 bases, with 9 bases sitting between them. In DNA, the CDR3 is TGTGCCAGCAGCTTTACCGACTTCACAGATACGCAGTATTTT. Translated, it gives CASSFTDFTDTQYF.

V usage is TRBV11-2 and J usage is TRBJ1-1; 9 positions match TRBD1. This CDR3 comprises 14 residues. Trimming cost V 5 bases and J 7 bases; bases outside gene matches: 8. The V gene's germline CDR1 is SGHAT and CDR2 FQNNGV. The CDR3 sequence: CASSRNRGLREAFF. Here the CDR3 DNA reads TGTGCCAGCAGCCGTAACAGGGGGCTGCGTGAAGCTTTCTTT. Full variable domain (outside the CDR3, taken from reference TRBV11-2 and TRBJ1-1): EAGVAQSPRYKIIEKRQSVAFWCNPISGHATLYWYQQILGQGPKLLIQFQNNGVVDDSQLPKDRFSAERLKGVDSTLKIQPAKLEDSAVYLCASSRNRGLREAFFGQGTRLTVV.